A single sample gave rise to the 15 T cell receptor beta chains below, sequenced in a study of tumor-infiltrating lymphocytes in primary liver carcinoma. Researchers drew blood RNA from unsorted whole blood and extracted germline DNA as well. Using a constant-region primer together with ProtoScript II reverse transcriptase, TCR beta cDNA was made from around 500 ng of total RNA. ARM-PCR, slightly modified, supplied the TCR beta libraries through three nested multiplex PCR rounds. Investigators reported that the first two PCR rounds, at 10 cycles each, used TRBV1-TRBV30 forward primers with a C-beta reverse primer. One entry per CDR3 protein, called by TCRdb with MiXCR from the multiplex PCR reads. The sample has hundreds of thousands of distinct CDR3 sequences, 65% seen once. The sequenced sample was peripheral blood. These receptors were collected from a man in his forties or fifties with primary liver carcinoma and hepatitis B virus infection.

This clonotype was observed a handful of times. A much larger clone differs from this one at a single base, so this may be a read error. V and J are TRBV6-6 and TRBJ1-2, with a weak D call TRBD1 (5 bases). This CDR3 contains 12 residues. CDR1 and CDR2 (germline): MNHNY, SVGAGI (reference sequence). In DNA, the CDR3 is TGTACCAGCAGTCCAGGGCCGGCTGGCTACACCTTC. Translating gives CTSSPGPAGYTF.

This clonotype was seen many times. V is TRBV11-3 and J is TRBJ2-7; TRBD1 aligns across 7 bases. CDR3 length: 14 residues. V lost 3 bases to trimming and J lost 3 bases; unmatched junction nucleotides: 5. Germline V gene sequence: CDR1 SGHNT, CDR2 YENEEA. Here the CDR3 DNA reads TGTGCCAGCAGCTTGAGCAGGGGGAACTACGAGCAGTACTTC. The encoded protein is CASSLSRGNYEQYF. The whole variable domain, remainder taken from reference TRBV11-3 and TRBJ2-7, is EAGVVQSPRYKIIEKKQPVAFWCNPISGHNTLYWYLQNLGQGPELLIRYENEEAVDDSQLPKDRFSAERLKGVDSTLKIQPAELGDSAVYLCASSLSRGNYEQYFGPGTRLTVT.

This clonotype was counted once. An end of the junction does not agree with germline; a read error may underlie this. The J gene is TRBJ2-1, the V gene TRBV30, with D unresolved. CDR3 length equals 13 residues. Germline V lookup: CDR1 GTSNPN, CDR2 SVGIG (reference sequence). The CDR3 reads CAWSVEQYNGQFF. The CDR3 bases are TGTGCCTGGAGTGTGGAGCAGTACAATGGGCAGTTCTTC.

Remarks on this clonotype: A much more abundant neighbour one base away suggests this may be a read error. The chain joins TRBV10-3 to TRBJ2-7; unclear D gene. The CDR3 spans 11 residues. The germline V gene encodes CDR1 ENHRY and CDR2 SYGVKD. The ends were cut back, 4 bases at V and 6 bases at J, with 7 bases in the middle. CDR3 amino acids: CAISGLGEQYF. The CDR3 nucleotides are TGTGCCATCAGTGGGCTGGGCGAGCAGTACTTC.

Note on this clonotype: A much larger clone lies one base from this, so it may be a read error. The chain joins TRBV12-5 to TRBJ2-1; TRBD2 matches 10 bases. The CDR3 spans 15 residues. Per the germline V gene, CDR1 is LGHNT and CDR2 is FRNRAP. CDR3: CVSGLYLAGVNEQFF. The CDR3 DNA is TGTGTTAGTGGTTTGTATCTAGCGGGAGTGAATGAGCAGTTCTTC.

In the case of this clonotype: One end of the junction fails to match germline, which may point to a read error. The genes are TRBV6-1 and TRBJ1-3; D not resolved. Germline loops: CDR1 MNHNS, CDR2 SASEGT. The CDR3 totals 15 residues. CDR3 protein: CVSSELHISGNTIYF. The CDR3 nucleotides are TGTGTCAGCAGTGAACTACATATCTCTGGAAACACCATATATTTT.

The table lists this clonotype with a count of one. The chain is built from TRBV2 and TRBJ2-3; either TRBD1 or TRBD2 may supply D (6 bases each). The CDR3 is made up of 14 amino acids. V was clipped by 8 bases and J by 3 bases, with 15 bases between them. Germline V gives CDR1 SNHLY, CDR2 FYNNEI. The CDR3 is CASGGTGRTDTQYF. Here the CDR3 DNA reads TGTGCCAGCGGGGGAACAGGGAGGACAGATACGCAGTATTTT.

A word on this clonotype: Just one base apart from a much larger clone, this may be a read error. J is TRBJ2-7 and V is TRBV11-2; D is perhaps TRBD1 or TRBD2 (5 bases each). Per germline, CDR1 SGHAT and CDR2 FQNNGV. The CDR3 has 15 residues. CDR3 sequence (DNA): TGTGCCAGCAGCTTAGCGAGGGGTCGTTCCTACGAGCGGTACTTC. It specifies CASSLARGRSYERYF.

Concerning this clonotype: A much larger clone lies a single base off, so this may be a read error. This chain links TRBV12-3 or TRBV12-4 with TRBJ2-7; 10 nucleotides match TRBD2. The length of the CDR3 is 17 residues. Trimming removed 0 bases from V and 4 bases from J; junction bases left unmatched: 9. The DNA for the CDR3 is TGTGCCAGCAGTTTAGCGGGAGGGACTAGCGTGATTTACGAGCAGTACTTC. It codes for CASSLAGGTSVIYEQYF.

This clonotype was counted ten times or more. The V call is TRBV6-1, the J call TRBJ2-5; weak D call: TRBD1 (6 bases). Trimming removed 6 bases at V and 2 bases at J, with 13 bases between. The CDR3 has 14 residues. The V gene's germline CDR1 is MNHNS and CDR2 SASEGT. CDR3 region: CASRTGTSQETQYF. The CDR3 region has the DNA TGTGCCAGCAGGACAGGAACTTCTCAAGAGACCCAGTACTTC.

The genes are TRBV7-8 and TRBJ2-7, with D uncertain. The V and J ends lost 8 bases and 5 bases respectively, with 28 bases between them. Looked up from germline, CDR1 is SGHVS and CDR2 is FQNEAQ. The CDR3 sequence is 17 residues long. The chain's CDR3 is CASGSTDTPRPSHEQYF. CDR3 sequence (DNA): TGTGCCAGCGGCTCAACTGACACCCCTAGACCCAGCCACGAGCAGTACTTC.

On this clonotype: A much larger clone sits a single nucleotide away, making a read error possible. V gene TRBV12-3 or TRBV12-4 combines with J gene TRBJ2-1; no definite D call. The CDR3 length is 12 residues. CDR3 DNA: TGTGCCAGCAGTCCCCCCGTACGTGGGCAGCTCTTC. It specifies CASSPPVRGQLF.

In regard to this clonotype: An end of the junction differs from the germline gene, which may be a read error. This chain uses TRBV11-2 with TRBJ2-3; tentatively, D is TRBD2 (7 bases). This CDR3 is built from 16 residues. Germline V gene data show CDR1 as SGHAT and CDR2 as FQNNGV. The CDR3 region is CASNQGQGGSTDTKYF. Written as DNA, the CDR3 is TGTGCCAGCAACCAGGGGCAGGGAGGGAGCACAGATACGAAGTATTTT.

A note on this clonotype: A read error is possible here, since a much larger clone lies one base away. The J gene is TRBJ2-3, the V gene TRBV6-5, with D perhaps matching TRBD2 (7 bases). Germline V CDR1 and CDR2: MNHEY, SVGAGI. CDR3 length: 14 residues. For the CDR3, the DNA is TGTGCCAGCAGTTACTGGGGGGGGGCGGATACGCAGTTTTTT. It codes for CASSYWGGADTQFF.

A note on this clonotype: An end of the junction differs from the germline gene, which may be a read error. This sequence joins TRBV11-2 and TRBJ1-1; D possibly corresponds to TRBD1 (6 bases). CDR1 is SGHAT and CDR2 is FQNNGV in the germline V gene. CDR3 length: 13 residues. CDR3 amino acids: CTSRVDRNTEAFF. The CDR3 nucleotides are TGTACCAGCAGAGTGGACAGGAACACTGAAGCTTTCTTT.